Below are 32 T cell receptor beta chains sequenced from a single sample in a study of control samples from healthy donors and cancer patients. Sequencing used immunoSEQ multiplex PCR; TCRdb keeps in-frame clones, though not all of them. The sample shows 150,000 or so clones, around 90% of them seen only once. Sequenced: blood. These receptors were taken from a woman aged 25 to 39 in good health.

The genes are TRBV6-5 and TRBJ2-3; 7 bases are a match to TRBD2. Germline-derived CDR1 and CDR2 are MNHEY and SVGAGI. Germline trimming cut 7 bases from V and 0 bases from J; bases unmatched to any gene: 4. CDR3 length: 14 amino acids. CDR3 region: CASTGSGSTDTQYF. The CDR3 nucleotides are TGTGCCAGCACCGGTAGCGGGAGCACAGATACGCAGTATTTT.

The rearrangement links TRBV10-1 to TRBJ2-7, with D uncertain. The V end was cut by 3 bases, the J end by 4 bases, with 16 bases between. This CDR3 has 15 residues. The germline CDR1 and CDR2 sequences are WNHNN and SYGVQD (reference sequence). The CDR3, as DNA: TGCGCCAGCAGTGATTTCGCCGGGCCTTCTTACGAGCAGTACGTC. Its protein product is CASSDFAGPSYEQYV.

The V gene is TRBV9, the J gene TRBJ2-3; TRBD2 matches at 8 bases. Unmatched junction bases numbered 10, after V lost 4 bases and J lost 6 bases. CDR1 is SGDLS and CDR2 is YYNGEE in the germline V gene. CDR3 size: 15 residues. This chain's CDR3 is CASSPIGGAGDTQYF. Written as DNA, the CDR3 is TGTGCCAGCAGCCCCATCGGGGGGGCAGGGGATACGCAGTATTTT.

This clone showed up just once. The chain employs TRBV7-8 and TRBJ2-4, with D possibly called TRBD1 or TRBD2 (5 bases each). V was cut by 1 base and J by 7 bases, with 14 bases left in between. The germline V gene encodes CDR1 SGHVS and CDR2 FQNEAQ. The CDR3 totals 15 residues. The CDR3 loop is CASSLVVGEGNIQYF. CDR3 nucleotide sequence: TGTGCCAGCAGCTTAGTTGTGGGAGAGGGGAACATTCAGTACTTC. The full variable domain, its missing parts supplied by reference TRBV7-8 and TRBJ2-4, is GAGVSQSPRYKVAKRGQDVALRCDPISGHVSLFWYQQALGQGPEFLTYFQNEAQLDKSGLPSDRFFAERPEGSVSTLKIQRTQQEDSAVYLCASSLVVGEGNIQYFGAGTRLSVL.

J is TRBJ1-2 and V is TRBV4-1; D unclear. Trimming left V 1 base short and J 4 bases short, with 13 bases between. The CDR3 loop spans 15 amino acids. Looked up from germline, CDR1 is MGHRA and CDR2 is YSYEKL. The CDR3 region has the DNA TGCGCCAGCAGCCAAGGCCGGCCGGCTTCCTATGGCTACACCTTC. It encodes CASSQGRPASYGYTF.

The V and J genes are TRBV7-2 and TRBJ2-3, with 11 positions matching TRBD1. The CDR3 consists of 15 residues. Germline CDR1 and CDR2: SGHTA and FQGNSA. After removal of 5 bases from V and 4 bases from J, the junction contained 5 bases not matched to a gene. The DNA for the CDR3 is TGTGCCAGCAGCCTCCGGACAGGGGGCGCAGATACGCAGTATTTT. Translated: CASSLRTGGADTQYF.

The chain recombines TRBV2 with TRBJ1-4; D might be TRBD1 (6 bases). Germline CDR1 reads SNHLY; CDR2 reads FYNNEI. The CDR3 is 15 amino acids. V gave up 7 bases and J gave up 0 bases, with 12 bases separating them. CDR3 sequence (DNA): TGTGCCAGCACCACCCAGGGGACAACTAATGAAAAACTGTTTTTT. Translation: CASTTQGTTNEKLFF.

V gene TRBV19 combines with J gene TRBJ1-6; D might be TRBD1 (5 bases). The V gene's germline CDR1 is LNHDA and CDR2 SQIVND (reference sequence). V gave up 7 bases and J gave up 7 bases, with 17 bases separating them. This CDR3 comprises 15 residues. The CDR3 DNA follows: TGTGCCAGTAAAAATGTCGGGGGGTGGAATTCACCCCTCCACTTT. It is translated as CASKNVGGWNSPLHF.

The V call is TRBV5-4, the J call TRBJ1-1; 7 bases align to TRBD1. CDR1 and CDR2 from the germline V gene are SGHNT and YYREEE (reference sequence). The trim removed 4 bases at V and 1 base at J, leaving 4 bases unmatched. The CDR3 totals 14 residues. The CDR3: CASSRDRENTEAFF. In nucleotides, the CDR3 is TGTGCCAGCAGCCGAGACAGGGAGAACACTGAAGCTTTCTTT.

The chain is built from TRBV4-1 and TRBJ2-3; no definite D call. CDR3 length: 15 amino acids. Looked up from germline, CDR1 is MGHRA and CDR2 is YSYEKL. V was clipped by 2 bases and J by 6 bases, with 15 bases between them. The CDR3 DNA is TGCGCCAGCAGCCAACTTTTTATAGCATCGGATACGCAGTATTTT. It is translated as CASSQLFIASDTQYF.

The CDR3 spells CSASYVGTEAFF. The CDR3 region has the DNA TGCAGTGCTAGTTATGTCGGCACTGAAGCTTTCTTT. This chain links TRBV20-1 with TRBJ1-1; D remains ambiguous. Trimming shortened V by 3 bases and J by 4 bases, and 9 bases separated the two germline ends. In germline, CDR1 is DFQATT, CDR2 SNEGSKA (reference sequence). This CDR3 has 12 amino acids.

The chain links TRBV5-1 to TRBJ2-3; 7 nucleotides align to TRBD1. Germline V gene sequence: CDR1 SGHRS, CDR2 YFSETQ. V gave up 0 bases and J gave up 2 bases; unmatched junction bases: 6. This CDR3 spans 16 amino acids. The CDR3 bases are TGCGCCAGCAGCTTGGAGGGGGCTGATTTCACAGATACGCAGTATTTT. As protein: CASSLEGADFTDTQYF.

V usage is TRBV19 and J usage is TRBJ2-1; the match to TRBD2 covers 7 bases. CDR1 and CDR2 (germline): LNHDA, SQIVND (reference sequence). This CDR3 spans 16 amino acids. Germline trimming cut 6 bases from V and 0 bases from J; bases unmatched to any gene: 8. This chain's CDR3 is CASSPGRELSYNEQFF. The DNA for the CDR3 is TGTGCCAGTAGCCCTGGGCGGGAGCTCTCCTACAATGAGCAGTTCTTC.

V and J are TRBV27 and TRBJ2-3; 14 bases match TRBD2. Germline CDR1 reads MNHEY; CDR2 reads SMNVEV (reference sequence). The length of the CDR3 is 17 residues. The V and J ends lost 5 bases and 1 base, in that order; junction bases with no gene match: 5. The CDR3 DNA reads TGTGCCAGCAGTGCTGAGACTAGCGGGAGGGGCACAGATACGCAGTATTTT. Its protein is CASSAETSGRGTDTQYF.

This chain joins TRBV3-1 (or the pseudogene TRBV3-2) and TRBJ2-5, with D perhaps TRBD2 (6 bases). CDR3 length: 13 amino acids. The germline V gene has CDR1 LGHDT and CDR2 YNNKEL (reference sequence). Trimming left V 4 bases short and J 9 bases short, with 15 bases between. The CDR3 loop is CASSLRESVAQYF. DNA for the CDR3: TGTGCCAGCAGCCTCCGGGAGTCCGTGGCCCAGTACTTC.

The chain joins TRBV7-9 to TRBJ1-4, with TRBD1 matching over 8 bases. Germline trimming cut 5 bases from V and 6 bases from J; bases unmatched to any gene: 11. Germline-derived CDR1 and CDR2 are SEHNR and FQNEAQ (reference sequence). CDR3 length: 16 amino acids. CDR3 sequence reads: CASSQGTGGLYEKLFF. CDR3 nucleotide sequence: TGTGCCAGCAGCCAAGGAACAGGGGGACTATATGAAAAACTGTTTTTT. Filled out from reference TRBV7-9 and TRBJ1-4, the complete variable domain reads DTGVSQNPRHKITKRGQNVTFRCDPISEHNRLYWYRQTLGQGPEFLTYFQNEAQLEKSRLLSDRFSAERPKGSFSTLEIQRTEQGDSAMYLCASSQGTGGLYEKLFFGSGTQLSVL.

The V and J genes are TRBV11-2 and TRBJ2-5; D gene unclear. Per the germline V gene, CDR1 is SGHAT and CDR2 is FQNNGV. This CDR3 comprises 15 residues. The V end lost 3 bases, the J end lost 4 bases, and 15 bases lay between the germline ends. The CDR3 DNA reads TGTGCCAGCAGCTTCGGCCTGCCGCCGTTAGAGACCCAGTACTTC. Residues: CASSFGLPPLETQYF.

This chain joins TRBV27 and TRBJ2-7; D unresolved. Trimming stripped 3 bases from V and 6 bases from J, with 12 bases between. In germline, CDR1 is MNHEY, CDR2 SMNVEV (reference sequence). The CDR3 is 13 residues long. The CDR3 bases are TGTGCCAGCAGTTTCTCTGGGGTGGGCGAGCAGTACTTC. Protein: CASSFSGVGEQYF.

This chain uses TRBV14 with TRBJ1-3; D gene ambiguous. V was clipped by 6 bases and J by 6 bases, with 6 bases between them. The CDR3 is 11 residues long. The germline V gene encodes CDR1 SGHDN and CDR2 FVKESK. CDR3 DNA sequence: TGTGCCAGCAGTCTAACAAACACCATATATTTT. It encodes CASSLTNTIYF.

This clone has just a few counts. This chain uses TRBV4-2 with TRBJ2-5; the match to TRBD2 covers 12 bases. The V and J ends lost 6 bases and 2 bases, in that order; junction bases with no gene match: 4. Germline CDR1 and CDR2: LGHNA and YNFKEQ. CDR3 length: 15 residues. The CDR3, as DNA: TGTGCCAGCAGGGGAGGACTAGCGGGACAAGAGACCCAGTACTTC. Translation gives CASRGGLAGQETQYF.

The chain combines TRBV4-2 with TRBJ2-1; 9 nucleotides agree with TRBD2. V shed 0 bases and J 3 bases; nucleotides not matched to a gene: 9. Germline V gives CDR1 LGHNA, CDR2 YNFKEQ. CDR3 size: 18 residues. The CDR3 DNA reads as TGTGCCAGCAGCCAAGATCCTCTAGGGACTAGCATCTACAATGAGCAGTTCTTC. Amino acids: CASSQDPLGTSIYNEQFF.

This chain links TRBV11-2 with TRBJ1-1; 8 bases line up with TRBD1. The CDR3 spans 15 residues. Per the germline V gene, CDR1 is SGHAT and CDR2 is FQNNGV. The trim removed 4 bases at V and 4 bases at J, leaving 8 bases unmatched. This chain's CDR3 is CASSSFGQGGTEAFF. CDR3 DNA sequence: TGTGCCAGCAGCTCCTTCGGACAGGGCGGCACTGAAGCTTTCTTT.

The CDR3 spells CASKVGNQPQHF. Written as DNA, the CDR3 is TGTGCCAGCAAGGTGGGAAATCAGCCCCAGCATTTT. This chain links TRBV28 with TRBJ1-5; the D is unclear. The CDR3 runs 12 residues. Trimming took 7 bases from V and 4 from J, leaving 8 bases between them. Germline V lookup: CDR1 MDHEN, CDR2 SYDVKM. Based on the CDR3 plus reference TRBV28 and TRBJ1-5, the full variable domain is DVKVTQSSRYLVKRTGEKVFLECVQDMDHENMFWYRQDPGLGLRLIYFSYDVKMKEKGDIPEGYSVSREKKERFSLILESASTNQTSMYLCASKVGNQPQHFGDGTRLSIL.

The chain combines TRBV5-1 with TRBJ2-3; D is tentatively TRBD1 or TRBD2 (8 bases each). The V gene's germline CDR1 is SGHRS and CDR2 YFSETQ. V lost 4 bases and J 4 bases, leaving 25 bases between the germline ends. This CDR3 has 18 residues. CDR3 protein: CASSKGQAGGSRPDTQYF. The CDR3 DNA follows: TGCGCCAGCAGCAAGGGACAGGCGGGAGGTTCTAGGCCAGATACGCAGTATTTT.

This chain links TRBV5-5 with TRBJ1-3, with a possible D match to TRBD1 (5 bases). Between the trimmed V and J ends, which lost 2 bases and 3 bases, there was a span of 15 bases. The germline V gene has CDR1 SGHKS and CDR2 YYEKEE (reference sequence). This CDR3 region has 16 residues. The CDR3 region is CASSLRQRSNGNTIYF. CDR3 sequence (DNA): TGTGCCAGCAGCTTAAGACAGAGGTCAAATGGAAACACCATATATTTT.

V is TRBV12-3 or TRBV12-4 and J is TRBJ1-2, with no clear D. The CDR3 sequence is 13 residues long. V lost 7 bases, J lost 8 bases, and 17 bases lay in between. The CDR3 protein is CASIPPGGGGYTF. In DNA, the CDR3 is TGTGCCAGCATTCCACCCGGCGGAGGGGGCTACACCTTC.

The chain combines TRBV20-1 with TRBJ2-1; TRBD2 might be the D (6 bases). This CDR3 comprises 15 residues. CDR1 is DFQATT and CDR2 is SNEGSKA in the germline V gene (reference sequence). The V gene lost 6 bases and the J gene lost 0 bases, with 15 bases spanning the gap. CDR3 residues: CSASPPGSSYNEQFF. The CDR3 DNA reads as TGCAGTGCCAGTCCTCCCGGGAGCTCCTACAATGAGCAGTTCTTC.

This chain joins TRBV2 and TRBJ2-2; tentatively, D is TRBD1 (5 bases). The CDR3 covers 17 residues. Germline loops: CDR1 SNHLY, CDR2 FYNNEI. Trimming pared 4 bases from V and 5 bases from J, leaving 20 bases between. The CDR3 spells CASSAPTSGKSTGELFF. CDR3 bases: TGTGCCAGCAGTGCCCCCACTTCAGGGAAGTCGACCGGGGAGCTGTTTTTT.

The chain has TRBV5-1 and TRBJ2-3, with unresolved D. The CDR3 runs to 15 residues. The V and J ends lost 4 bases and 2 bases respectively, with 14 bases between them. CDR1 and CDR2 from the germline V gene are SGHRS and YFSETQ. Here the CDR3 reads CASSSADGSTDTQYF. The CDR3 bases are TGCGCCAGCAGCAGTGCTGACGGCTCCACAGATACGCAGTATTTT. Full variable domain (rest looked up from reference TRBV5-1 and TRBJ2-3): KAGVTQTPRYLIKTRGQQVTLSCSPISGHRSVSWYQQTPGQGLQFLFEYFSETQRNKGNFPGRFSGRQFSNSRSEMNVSTLELGDSALYLCASSSADGSTDTQYFGPGTRLTVL.

This chain uses TRBV3-1 (or the pseudogene TRBV3-2) with TRBJ1-4; the D gene is possibly TRBD1 (6 bases). Germline values: CDR1 LGHDT, CDR2 YNNKEL (reference sequence). This CDR3 is built from 16 residues. The ends were cut back, 4 bases at V and 4 bases at J, with 16 bases in the middle. The CDR3: CASSPVGANYNEKLFF. CDR3 coding DNA: TGTGCCAGCAGCCCTGTGGGGGCCAACTATAATGAAAAACTGTTTTTT.

The chain recombines TRBV6-5 with TRBJ2-7, with D possibly being TRBD2 (5 bases). Trimming cost V 7 bases and J 5 bases, with 21 bases left between them. The CDR3 extends over 15 amino acids. The V gene's germline CDR1 is MNHEY and CDR2 SVGAGI. The CDR3 nucleotides read TGTGCCAGCAAGAGTCGGGTCGGGGTTTTTGACGAGCAGTACTTC. This encodes CASKSRVGVFDEQYF.

The chain links TRBV2 to TRBJ2-1, with D hard to call. Between the trimmed V and J ends, which lost 2 bases and 4 bases, there was a span of 6 bases. Germline V CDR1 and CDR2: SNHLY, FYNNEI. The length of the CDR3 is 13 residues. CDR3 sequence (DNA): TGTGCCAGCAGTGAAATGTCGTACAATGAGCAGTTCTTC. Its translation: CASSEMSYNEQFF.